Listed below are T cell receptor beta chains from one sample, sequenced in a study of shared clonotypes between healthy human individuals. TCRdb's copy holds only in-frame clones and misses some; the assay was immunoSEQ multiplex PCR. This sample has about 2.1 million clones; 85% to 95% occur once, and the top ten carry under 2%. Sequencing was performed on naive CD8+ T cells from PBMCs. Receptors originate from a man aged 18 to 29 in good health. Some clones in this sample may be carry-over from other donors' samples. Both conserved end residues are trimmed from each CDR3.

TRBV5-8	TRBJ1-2	ASSSKAAYGYT
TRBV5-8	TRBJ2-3	ASSVGTDTQY
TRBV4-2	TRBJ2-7	ASSQIDRLSYEQY
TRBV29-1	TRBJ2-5	SVPGTQETQY
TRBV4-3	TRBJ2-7	ASSQGLHPGEPPYEQY
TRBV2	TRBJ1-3	ASRETAYSGNTIY
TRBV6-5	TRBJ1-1	ASSYSNVGTEAF
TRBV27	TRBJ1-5	ASSPMGLSQPQH
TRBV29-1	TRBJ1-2	SVLGQSLNYGYT
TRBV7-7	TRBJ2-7	ASSPGQAGDYEQY
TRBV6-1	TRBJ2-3	ASSELPAGGTDTQY
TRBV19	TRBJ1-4	ASSDRDGTNEKLF
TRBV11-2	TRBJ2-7	ASSLRRGRAPKVGEQY
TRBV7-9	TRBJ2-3	ASSLDEREVSDTQY
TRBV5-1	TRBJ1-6	ASSSDANSPLH
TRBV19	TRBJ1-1	ASSIVDRGDVEAF
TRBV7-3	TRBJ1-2	ASSLRDRGRRYGYT
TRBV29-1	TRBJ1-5	STSTGTQPQH
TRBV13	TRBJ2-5	ASSLEGDHQETQY
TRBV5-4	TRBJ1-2	ASSANRDRGIYGYT
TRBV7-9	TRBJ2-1	ASSFRQGYHNEQF
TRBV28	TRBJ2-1	ASSFPTSGGYNEQF
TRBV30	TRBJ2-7	AWRVGQGTYEQY
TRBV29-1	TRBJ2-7	SATGGASYEQY
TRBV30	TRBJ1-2	AWRTYWGGYT
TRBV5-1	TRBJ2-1	ASSFARTGTGDRRGNEQF
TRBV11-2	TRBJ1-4	ASSSSRGSVEKLF
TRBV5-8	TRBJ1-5	ASSSVANQPQH
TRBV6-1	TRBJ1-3	ASSGWQERNTIY
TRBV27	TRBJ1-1	ASSLLGGFTEAF
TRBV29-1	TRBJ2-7	SADREGYEQY
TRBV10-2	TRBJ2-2	AGQKSSGSLGTGELF
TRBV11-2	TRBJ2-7	ASSRSQVLAGAGEQY
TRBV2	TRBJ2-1	ASVGLAGGALEQF
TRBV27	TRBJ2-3	ASSLYQADTQY
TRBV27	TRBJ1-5	ASSRTVLGTQH
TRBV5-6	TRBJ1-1	ASSAYYAEAF
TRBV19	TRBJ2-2	ASSIVSGTGELF
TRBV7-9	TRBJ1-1	ASSLSSLEAF
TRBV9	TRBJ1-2	ASSVEPASNYGYT
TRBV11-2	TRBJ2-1	ASSLVGGGLYNEQF
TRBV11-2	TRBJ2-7	ASSGDRSTSLC